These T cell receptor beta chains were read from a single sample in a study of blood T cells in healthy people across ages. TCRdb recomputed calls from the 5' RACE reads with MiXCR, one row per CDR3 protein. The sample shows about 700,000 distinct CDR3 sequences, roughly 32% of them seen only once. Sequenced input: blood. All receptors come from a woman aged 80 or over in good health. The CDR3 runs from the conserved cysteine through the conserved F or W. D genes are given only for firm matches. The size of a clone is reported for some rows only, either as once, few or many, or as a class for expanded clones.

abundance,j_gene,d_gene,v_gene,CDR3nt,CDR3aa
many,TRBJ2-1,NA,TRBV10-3,TGTGCCATGTCCCCCGGGACAACGACCTACAATGAGCAGTTCTTC,CAMSPGTTTYNEQFF
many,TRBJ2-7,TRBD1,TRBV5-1,TGCGCCAGCAGCTTGGGCCCGGGACAGGGGGCGAATCGTGGTAACTACGAGCAGTACTTC,CASSLGPGQGANRGNYEQYF
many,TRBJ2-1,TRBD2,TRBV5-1,TGCGCCAGCAGCGATCGGACTAGCAATGAGCAGTTCTTC,CASSDRTSNEQFF
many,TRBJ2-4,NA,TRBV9,TGTGCCAGCAGCGTCTACAAGGAGGCCCCGAAAAACATTCAGTACTTC,CASSVYKEAPKNIQYF
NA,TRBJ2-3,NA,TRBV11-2,TGTGCCAGCAGCCCCAGTCTTGGGAGGGGGACAGATACGCAGTATTTT,CASSPSLGRGTDTQYF
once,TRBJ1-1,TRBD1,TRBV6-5,TGTGCCAGTCAACGGGACAGGGTGTTCCTAAACACTGAAGCTTTCTTT,CASQRDRVFLNTEAFF
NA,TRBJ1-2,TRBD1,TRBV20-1,TGCAGTGCTAGACAGGGGGCGATGCTCGATGGCTACACCTTC,CSARQGAMLDGYTF
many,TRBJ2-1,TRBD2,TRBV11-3,TGTGCCAGCAGCTTTGCGCGGGGGTCGCTCTCCTACAATGAGCAGTTCTTC,CASSFARGSLSYNEQFF
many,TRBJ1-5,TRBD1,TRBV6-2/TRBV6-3,TGTGCCAGCAGTTACTATATGACAGGGGGCAATCAGCCCCAGCATTTT,CASSYYMTGGNQPQHF
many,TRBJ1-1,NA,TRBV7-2,TGTGCCAGCAGCTTAGTTCAGGGTGGAACTGAAGCTTTCTTT,CASSLVQGGTEAFF
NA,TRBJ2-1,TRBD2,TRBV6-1,TGTGCCAGCAGTCTCAACCAGGGAGGGCCCCTAAGCTCCTACAATGAGCAGTTCTTC,CASSLNQGGPLSSYNEQFF
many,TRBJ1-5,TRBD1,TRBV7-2,TGTGCCAGCAGCTTCGGACAGGGTTTAGGCAATCAGCCCCAGCATTTT,CASSFGQGLGNQPQHF
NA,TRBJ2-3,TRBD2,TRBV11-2,TGTGCCAGCAGCTCTTCCGGGACTAGCGGGGGGTGGGGGAGCACAGATACGCAGTATTTT,CASSSSGTSGGWGSTDTQYF
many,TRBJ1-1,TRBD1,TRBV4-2,TGTGCCAGCAGCCAAGGGGGACAGTGGAACACTGAAGCTTTCTTT,CASSQGGQWNTEAFF
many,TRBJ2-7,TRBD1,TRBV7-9,TGTGCCAGCAGCTTAGTGTCTATTCGGACAGGGGGCGAGCAGTACTTC,CASSLVSIRTGGEQYF
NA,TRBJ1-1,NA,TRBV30,TGTGCCTGGAGTGTCGGACAGACGTCTGGGGCTTTCTTT,CAWSVGQTSGAFF
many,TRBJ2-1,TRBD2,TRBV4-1,TGCGCCAGCAGCCAAGGACTAGCGGGGTGGAATGAGCAGTTCTTC,CASSQGLAGWNEQFF
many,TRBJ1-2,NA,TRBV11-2,TGTGCCAGCAGTTTAGGGGATAACTATGGCTACACCTTC,CASSLGDNYGYTF
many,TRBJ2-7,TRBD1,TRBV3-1,TGTGCCAGCAGCCAACCGGGACAGGGGGAAGAGTTGCAGTACTTC,CASSQPGQGEELQYF
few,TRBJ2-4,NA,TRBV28,TGTGCCAGCTCGGACCGCCGAGGCGGAAACATTCAGTACTTC,CASSDRRGGNIQYF
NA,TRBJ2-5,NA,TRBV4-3,TGCGCCAGCAGCCAAGATCTCCCGGACGGAGAAGAGACCCAGTACTTC,CASSQDLPDGEETQYF
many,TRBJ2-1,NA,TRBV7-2,TGTGCCAGCAGCTGGACCAACAATGAGCAGTTCTTC,CASSWTNNEQFF
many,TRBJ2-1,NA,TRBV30,TGTGCCTGGACAGCCCGCTCCTCCTACAATGAGCAGTTCTTC,CAWTARSSYNEQFF
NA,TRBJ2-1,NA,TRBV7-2,TGTGCCAGCAGCTGCGACGGGGGATACAATGAGCAGTTCTTC,CASSCDGGYNEQFF
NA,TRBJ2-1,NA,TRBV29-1,TGCAGCGTTACAGGGACGAGCTCCTACAATGAGCAGTTCTTC,CSVTGTSSYNEQFF
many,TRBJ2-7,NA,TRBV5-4,TGTGCCAGCAGCTTGAGTTCCACTCACTCCTACGAGCAGTACTTC,CASSLSSTHSYEQYF
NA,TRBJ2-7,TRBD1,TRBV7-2,TGTGCCAGCAGTCCGGGGACAGGTAATACCTACGAGCGGTACTTC,CASSPGTGNTYERYF
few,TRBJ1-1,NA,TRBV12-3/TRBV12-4,TGTGCCAGCAGTACCCCGGGACATATATCTGAAGCTTTCTTT,CASSTPGHISEAFF
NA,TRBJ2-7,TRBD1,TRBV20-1,TGCAGTGCTAGTCAGCCCGGACAGGACTACGAGCAGTACTTC,CSASQPGQDYEQYF
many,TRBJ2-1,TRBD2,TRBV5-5,TGTGCCAGCAGCTTGAGTACTAGCGGGGGGTATGAGCAGTTCTTC,CASSLSTSGGYEQFF
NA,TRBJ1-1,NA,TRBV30,TGTGCCTGGAGTATACCCATGGTGGGGGTGAACACTGAAGCTTTCTTT,CAWSIPMVGVNTEAFF
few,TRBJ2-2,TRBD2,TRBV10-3,TGTGCCACGCAGCGGGATAACACCGGGGAGCTGTTTTTT,CATQRDNTGELFF
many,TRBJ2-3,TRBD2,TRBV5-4,TGTGCCAGCAGCTACGGGGGGGCGCGAGATACGCAGTATTTT,CASSYGGARDTQYF
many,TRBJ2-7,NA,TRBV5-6,TGTGCCAGCAGCTTGACTCGTAGGCAGACCCTGAGCGAGCAGTACTTC,CASSLTRRQTLSEQYF
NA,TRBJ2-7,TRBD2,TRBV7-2,TGTGCCAGCAGCTTAGCGGGCCTAGCGGGGAACGAGCAGTACTTC,CASSLAGLAGNEQYF
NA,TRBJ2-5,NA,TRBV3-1,TGTGCCAGCAGCCAGGGAGGGACTAACGGGGGGCGAGAGACCCAGTACTTC,CASSQGGTNGGRETQYF
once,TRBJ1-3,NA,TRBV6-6,TGTGCCAGCAGTGTGACTGGGGACTCTGGAAACACCATATATTTT,CASSVTGDSGNTIYF
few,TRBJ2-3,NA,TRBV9,TGTGCCAGCAGCGCCCACTCGACAGGCAGTTCAGATACGCAGTATTTT,CASSAHSTGSSDTQYF
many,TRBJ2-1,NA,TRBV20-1,TGCAGCAAAGTACAGGGCTATGAGCAGTTCTTC,CSKVQGYEQFF
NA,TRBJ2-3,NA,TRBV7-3,TGTGCCAGCAGCCGCGAGCTGGCAGATACGCAGTATTTT,CASSRELADTQYF
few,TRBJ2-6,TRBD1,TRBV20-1,TGCAGTGCTAGACACTCCAGAGGGGGCGTTGGTACTGGGGCCAACGTCCTGACTTTC,CSARHSRGGVGTGANVLTF
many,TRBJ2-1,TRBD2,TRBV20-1,TGCAGTGCTACCACGGGAGGGCTTTACAATGAGCAGTTCTTC,CSATTGGLYNEQFF
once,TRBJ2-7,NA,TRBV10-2,TGCGCCAGCAGTGAGTCCAGGGCTAGCAGGGGCTGGGAGCAGTACTTC,CASSESRASRGWEQYF
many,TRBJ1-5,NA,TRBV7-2,TGTGCCAGCAGCCCCCAGACAGCTCAGCCCCAGCATTTT,CASSPQTAQPQHF
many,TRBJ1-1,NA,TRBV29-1,TGCAGCGTGACAGAGATGACTGAAGCTTTCTTT,CSVTEMTEAFF
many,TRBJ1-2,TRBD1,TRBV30,TGTGCCTGGAGTGAAGGACAGGGGGCTGCCGGCTACACCTTC,CAWSEGQGAAGYTF
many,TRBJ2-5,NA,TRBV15,TGTGCCACCAGCAGTGCCCTAAGGGGGAGAGGGGAGACCCAGTACTTC,CATSSALRGRGETQYF
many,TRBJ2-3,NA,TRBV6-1,TGTGCCAGCAGCCCCGAAGGGTCTTTCACAGATACGCAGTATTTT,CASSPEGSFTDTQYF
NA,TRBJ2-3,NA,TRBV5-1,TGCGCCAGCGGCCATTTGAGCAGTGGTGTTGGAGATACGCAGTATTTT,CASGHLSSGVGDTQYF
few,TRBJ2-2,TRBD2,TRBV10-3,TGTGCCATCAGTGAGCCGACGGGGGGGCCGAACACCGGGGAGCTGTTTTTT,CAISEPTGGPNTGELFF
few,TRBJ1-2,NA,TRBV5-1,TGCGCCAGCAGCTTCGGCGGGGAATCTTACACCTTC,CASSFGGESYTF